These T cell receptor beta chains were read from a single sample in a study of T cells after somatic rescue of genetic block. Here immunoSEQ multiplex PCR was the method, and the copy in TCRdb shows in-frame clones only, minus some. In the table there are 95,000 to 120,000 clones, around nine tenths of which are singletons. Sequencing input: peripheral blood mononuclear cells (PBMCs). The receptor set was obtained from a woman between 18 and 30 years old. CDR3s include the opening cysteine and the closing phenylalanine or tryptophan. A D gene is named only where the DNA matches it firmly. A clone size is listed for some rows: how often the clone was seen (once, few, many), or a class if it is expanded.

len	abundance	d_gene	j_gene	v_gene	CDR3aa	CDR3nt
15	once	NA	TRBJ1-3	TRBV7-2	CASSLMGTPGNTIYF	TGTGCCAGCAGCTTAATGGGGACCCCTGGAAACACCATATATTTT
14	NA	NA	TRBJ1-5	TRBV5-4	CASSLDRSNQPQHF	TGTGCCAGCAGCTTGGACAGAAGCAATCAGCCCCAGCATTTT
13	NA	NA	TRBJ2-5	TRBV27	CASSLSSQETQYF	TGTGCCAGCAGTTTATCCAGCCAAGAGACCCAGTACTTC
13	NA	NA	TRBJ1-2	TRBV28	CASSIQGPYGHTF	TGTGCCAGCAGTATCCAGGGACCTTATGGCCACACCTTC
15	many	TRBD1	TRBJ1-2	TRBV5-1	CASSSLTGEDYGYTF	TGCGCCAGCAGCTCACTGACAGGGGAGGACTATGGCTACACCTTC
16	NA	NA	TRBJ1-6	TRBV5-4	CASSRGGVSYNSPLHF	TGTGCCAGCAGCCGCGGGGGGGTTTCCTATAATTCACCCCTCCACTTT
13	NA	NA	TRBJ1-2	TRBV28	CASSLREDYGYTF	TGTGCCAGCAGTTTAAGGGAAGACTATGGCTACACCTTC
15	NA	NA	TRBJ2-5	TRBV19	CASSYRDWHQETQYF	TGTGCCAGTAGTTATAGGGACTGGCACCAAGAGACCCAGTACTTC
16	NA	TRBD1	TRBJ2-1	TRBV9	CASSVSTGTGKNEQFF	TGTGCCAGCAGCGTCAGTACAGGGACAGGGAAGAATGAGCAGTTCTTC
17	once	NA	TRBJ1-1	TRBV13	CASSFPRRRGRNTEAFF	TGTGCCAGCAGCTTTCCCCGCCGCAGGGGTAGGAACACTGAAGCTTTCTTT
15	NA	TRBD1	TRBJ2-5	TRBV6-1	CASSELGQGAATQYF	TGTGCCAGCAGTGAACTGGGGCAGGGGGCAGCGACCCAGTACTTC
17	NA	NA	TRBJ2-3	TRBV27	CASSPRGQSSSTDTQYF	TGTGCCAGCAGCCCCCGGGGGCAGTCCTCTAGCACAGATACGCAGTATTTT
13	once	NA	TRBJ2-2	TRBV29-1	CSVEDQVHGELFF	TGCAGCGTTGAGGACCAGGTTCACGGGGAGCTGTTTTTT
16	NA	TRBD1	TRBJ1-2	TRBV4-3	CASSQDRDSPVGGYTF	TGCGCCAGCAGCCAAGATAGGGACAGCCCAGTGGGTGGCTACACCTTC
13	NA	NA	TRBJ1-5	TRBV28	CASSSNSNQPQHF	TGTGCCAGCAGTTCCAATAGCAATCAGCCCCAGCATTTT
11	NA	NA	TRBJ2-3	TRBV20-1	CSAKGADTQYF	TGCAGTGCTAAGGGGGCAGATACGCAGTATTTT